This T cell receptor beta chain was captured in a study of blood T cell repertoires in COVID-19. Study summary: Samples came from the United States, Italy and Spain, spanning acute and convalescent COVID-19. PBMCs, B-cell-depleted T cells, or T cells provided the cDNA or gDNA that made up the material.

Study processing details: Reference gene primer amplification in the assay estimated nucleated cell counts. The assay was immunoSEQ multiplex PCR, and TCRdb's table has in-frame clones only and misses some. V and J calls and clone size are given by that table; D and trimming were obtained from the DNA. The sample comprises 60,000 to 75,000 clones, approximately 90% of which are singletons, and around 1.5% rests with the top ten. J was trimmed by 4 bases and V by 6 bases; bases with no gene match: 9. The CDR3 extends over 14 amino acids. CDR1 is SQVTM, CDR2 ANQGSEA, per germline. Sequenced input: peripheral blood. The chain employs TRBV29-1 and TRBJ1-2; 9 nucleotides line up with TRBD1. The receptor comes from a human donor in a cohort sampled during active COVID-19. The DNA of the CDR3 is TGCAGCGTGGCACCGGGACAGGGTTTCTATGGCTACACCTTC. Its translation: CSVAPGQGFYGYTF.